The 27 T cell receptor beta chains listed next were all sequenced from one sample in a study of beta chain features in type 1 diabetes. Study observations and caveats: Patients with Type 1 diabetes showed moderately but significantly shorter TCRB CDR3s in all four CD4+ subsets.

Isolated RNA was reverse transcribed in full, so expressed TCRB transcripts were sequenced. Sequencing was performed with immunoSEQ multiplex PCR; in TCRdb, only in-frame clones are kept and a portion is missing. The table lists hundreds of thousands of clones, over 13% of them singletons. Their antigens remain unidentified. Sequencing input: naive CD4+ T cells from blood. The source is a man in his late teens or twenties with type 1 diabetes.

This clone has only a few counts. The chain has TRBV7-3 and TRBJ2-1; 10 bases align to TRBD1. The junction had 10 bases not matched to a gene; V was cut back by 4 bases and J by 7 bases. The CDR3 is 16 residues long. CDR1 is SGHTA, CDR2 FQGTGA, per germline. The DNA of the CDR3 is TGTGCCAGCAGCTCCCAACCGGGACAGGGGCCAAATGAGCAGTTCTTC. Translating gives CASSSQPGQGPNEQFF. The variable domain in full, completed from reference TRBV7-3 and TRBJ2-1, reads GAGVSQTPSNKVTEKGKYVELRCDPISGHTALYWYRQSLGQGPEFLIYFQGTGAADDSGLPNDRFFAVRPEGSVSTLKIQRTERGDSAVYLCASSSQPGQGPNEQFFGPGTRLTVL.

The sample holds a few counts of this clone. The J gene is TRBJ2-3, the V gene TRBV4-2; D is uncertain. The CDR3 has 15 amino acids. Germline-derived CDR1 and CDR2 are LGHNA and YNFKEQ. Trimming cost V 7 bases and J 3 bases, with 17 bases left between them. CDR3 sequence: CASTEGWASTDTQYF. The CDR3, as DNA: TGTGCCAGCACCGAAGGGTGGGCCTCGACAGATACGCAGTATTTT.

This clone was seen a handful of times. This chain joins TRBV6-6 and TRBJ1-5; D is uncertain. This CDR3 has 15 residues. The V end was cut by 2 bases, the J end by 6 bases, with 14 bases between. CDR1 and CDR2 (germline): MNHNY, SVGAGI (reference sequence). CDR3 sequence (DNA): TGTGCCAGCAGTTACGAGATAAATCTGGGTCAGCCCCAGCATTTT. Translated: CASSYEINLGQPQHF.

This clone was detected a few times. The rearrangement uses TRBV25-1 and TRBJ1-2; 9 bases are a match to TRBD1. CDR1 and CDR2 from the germline V gene are MGHDK and SYGVNS. V gave up 0 bases and J gave up 6 bases; unmatched junction bases: 11. The CDR3 is 17 amino acids. The CDR3 sequence is CASSEYESSGTGNGYTF. The CDR3 DNA reads TGTGCCAGCAGTGAATATGAATCGTCCGGGACAGGGAATGGCTACACCTTC.

The chain recombines TRBV13 with TRBJ2-3, with D hard to call. The CDR3 sequence is 14 residues long. Germline CDR1 and CDR2: PRHDT and FYEKMQ (reference sequence). Trimming left V 5 bases short and J 5 bases short, with 14 bases between. The CDR3: CASSLRNYQDTQYF. CDR3 sequence (DNA): TGTGCCAGCAGCCTCCGGAACTACCAAGATACGCAGTATTTT.

This clone came up a few times. The chain couples TRBV9 to TRBJ1-6; D unclear. This CDR3 region has 15 residues. The ends were cut back, 3 bases at V and 7 bases at J, with 14 bases in the middle. The V gene's germline CDR1 is SGDLS and CDR2 YYNGEE. This CDR3 is CASSGAAQLNSPLHF. As DNA, the CDR3 is TGTGCCAGCAGCGGAGCGGCACAGCTAAATTCACCCCTCCACTTT.

This clone showed up just a few times. The CDR3 loop is CAISLGGVSYNEQFF. In DNA form, the CDR3 reads TGTGCCATCAGCCTGGGGGGGGTCTCCTACAATGAGCAGTTCTTC. The J gene is TRBJ2-1, the V gene TRBV10-3; 7 nucleotides match TRBD2. This CDR3 is 15 amino acids long. Germline loops: CDR1 ENHRY, CDR2 SYGVKD. V was clipped by 6 bases and J by 0 bases; unmatched bases: 5.

This clone was seen only a few times. The chain joins TRBV11-2 to TRBJ2-1; TRBD2 aligns across 12 bases. The germline V gene encodes CDR1 SGHAT and CDR2 FQNNGV. V dropped 2 bases and J dropped 5; count of bases not matched to a gene: 7. This CDR3 spans 17 amino acids. The CDR3 is CASSLHGRTSGDNEQFF. In nucleotides, the CDR3 is TGTGCCAGCAGCTTACACGGCAGGACTAGCGGGGACAATGAGCAGTTCTTC.

The chain couples TRBV4-3 to TRBJ2-2; TRBD1 agrees at 7 bases. Unmatched junction bases numbered 11, after V lost 0 bases and J lost 1 base. Germline CDR1 reads LGHNA; CDR2 reads YSLEER. CDR3 length: 19 residues. For the CDR3, the DNA is TGCGCCAGCAGCCAAGATGGCGCGCTGGACAGGATGAACACCGGGGAGCTGTTTTTT. Translated: CASSQDGALDRMNTGELFF.

The V call is TRBV9, the J call TRBJ1-1; 7 positions agree with TRBD1. The CDR3 covers 14 residues. The germline gives CDR1 SGDLS, CDR2 YYNGEE. V shed 2 bases and J 3 bases; nucleotides not matched to a gene: 4. CDR3 protein: CASSVYQGDTEAFF. In DNA form, the CDR3 reads TGTGCCAGCAGCGTCTACCAGGGGGACACTGAAGCTTTCTTT.

This chain joins TRBV30 and TRBJ2-2; 9 bases match TRBD1. The CDR3 sequence is 13 residues long. Germline CDR1 and CDR2: GTSNPN and SVGIG (reference sequence). Trimming at V came to 4 bases and at J to 5 bases, leaving 2 bases not matched to a gene. CDR3 bases: TGTGCCTGGAACAGGGGGCGAACCGGGGAGCTGTTTTTT. This translates into CAWNRGRTGELFF. The whole variable domain, remainder taken from reference TRBV30 and TRBJ2-2, is SQTIHQWPATLVQPVGSPLSLECTVEGTSNPNLYWYRQAAGRGLQLLFYSVGIGQISSEVPQNLSASRPQDRQFILSSKKLLLSDSGFYLCAWNRGRTGELFFGEGSRLTVL.

In its sample, this clone was seen a few times. The chain has TRBV20-1 and TRBJ2-7; D may match TRBD1 or TRBD2 (5 bases each). The CDR3 is 11 amino acids. V dropped 6 bases and J dropped 1 base, with 7 bases sitting between them. Germline-derived CDR1 and CDR2 are DFQATT and SNEGSKA (reference sequence). Here the CDR3 reads CSAWGSYEQYF. CDR3 DNA sequence: TGCAGTGCCTGGGGGTCCTACGAGCAGTACTTC.

The chain links TRBV15 to TRBJ1-1; the D is unclear. V was shortened by 3 bases and J by 8 bases, with 10 bases between the two germline ends. Looked up from germline, CDR1 is LNHNV and CDR2 is YYDKDF (reference sequence). The CDR3 contains 12 residues. This CDR3 is CATSRDSGEAFF. In nucleotides, the CDR3 is TGTGCCACCAGCAGGGACTCAGGAGAAGCTTTCTTT. Complete variable domain (other parts from reference TRBV15 and TRBJ1-1): DAMVIQNPRYQVTQFGKPVTLSCSQTLNHNVMYWYQQKSSQAPKLLFHYYDKDFNNEADTPDNFQSRRPNTSFCFLDIRSPGLGDTAMYLCATSRDSGEAFFGQGTRLTVV.

This CDR3 is CASSLSGVLSSYEQYF. DNA of the CDR3: TGTGCCAGCAGCTTATCAGGGGTCCTTTCTTCCTACGAGCAGTACTTC. The rearrangement links TRBV7-2 to TRBJ2-7; D might be TRBD1 (6 bases). The CDR3 loop spans 16 amino acids. V gave up 2 bases and J gave up 1 base, with 15 bases separating them. Germline lookup yields CDR1 SGHTA and CDR2 FQGNSA.

The chain joins TRBV7-2 to TRBJ2-1; TRBD1 agrees at 9 bases. Trimming took 5 bases from V and 5 from J; bases not matched to a gene: 16. The germline V gene encodes CDR1 SGHTA and CDR2 FQGNSA. The CDR3 extends over 18 amino acids. CDR3 bases: TGTGCCAGCAGCCTGGACAGGGGCCCGCGCCTCCTTAACAATGAGCAGTTCTTC. Its translation is CASSLDRGPRLLNNEQFF.

This clone was picked up one time. V is TRBV4-1 and J is TRBJ2-3; D may correspond to TRBD1 or TRBD2 (5 bases each). Germline CDR1 reads MGHRA; CDR2 reads YSYEKL. The CDR3 is 15 amino acids. Trimming cost V 4 bases and J 0 bases, with 11 bases left between them. CDR3 protein: CASSRGFESTDTQYF. The CDR3 coding sequence is TGCGCCAGCAGCCGGGGGTTTGAGAGCACAGATACGCAGTATTTT.

The rearrangement uses TRBV30 and TRBJ1-2, with D perhaps matching TRBD1 (5 bases). The CDR3 runs to 14 residues. Germline V gene sequence: CDR1 GTSNPN, CDR2 SVGIG (reference sequence). Trimming pared 2 bases from V and 8 bases from J, leaving 18 bases between. Here the CDR3 DNA reads TGTGCCTGGAGTCTACACCTGGACAAGGGCGGCTACACCTTC. This encodes CAWSLHLDKGGYTF.

This clone was picked up one time. The chain joins TRBV10-3 to TRBJ2-7, with a possible D match to TRBD1 (5 bases). The length of the CDR3 is 14 residues. The V gene's germline CDR1 is ENHRY and CDR2 SYGVKD. V was shortened by 7 bases and J by 3 bases, with 16 bases between the two germline ends. The DNA for the CDR3 is TGTGCCATCAAGGGGTCACAACAACTCTACGAGCAGTACTTC. It is translated as CAIKGSQQLYEQYF.

There are a few counts of this clone. This CDR3 is also generated by other DNA sequences in the sample. The chain is built from TRBV18 and TRBJ2-2; maybe TRBD1 (5 bases). This CDR3 has 14 amino acids. Trimming cost V 2 bases and J 1 base, with 5 bases left between them. Germline CDR1 and CDR2: KGHSH and LQKENI. The CDR3 sequence is CASSPGQNTGELFF. CDR3 DNA: TGTGCCAGCTCACCAGGACAGAACACCGGGGAGCTGTTTTTT.

This clone was picked up a small number of times. The chain uses TRBV15 and TRBJ2-6; TRBD2 is a possible D gene (6 bases). CDR1 and CDR2 from the germline V gene are LNHNV and YYDKDF (reference sequence). The V end lost 4 bases, the J end lost 0 bases, and 10 bases lay between the germline ends. The length of the CDR3 is 16 residues. The CDR3 loop reads CATSTAGLSGANVLTF. The CDR3 DNA sequence: TGTGCCACCAGCACCGCGGGGCTCTCTGGGGCCAACGTCCTGACTTTC.

The chain carries TRBV30 and TRBJ2-5; 7 positions match TRBD2. CDR1 GTSNPN and CDR2 SVGIG come from the germline V gene (reference sequence). The ends lost 0 bases at V and 5 bases at J; junction bases unmatched: 6. The CDR3 totals 14 residues. The CDR3 sequence is CAWSVTGGWETQYF. In nucleotides, the CDR3 is TGTGCCTGGAGTGTAACGGGGGGTTGGGAGACCCAGTACTTC.

The chain joins TRBV5-5 to TRBJ2-2; 10 positions agree with TRBD2. The V and J ends lost 5 bases and 4 bases, in that order; junction bases with no gene match: 2. Germline V gene data show CDR1 as SGHKS and CDR2 as YYEKEE (reference sequence). The CDR3 runs 14 residues. The CDR3 DNA sequence: TGTGCCAGCAGGGGACTAGCGAGCACCGGGGAGCTGTTTTTT. Translation gives CASRGLASTGELFF.

Only a few counts were recorded for this clone. The rearrangement links TRBV5-1 to TRBJ2-2; 13 bases are shared with TRBD2. This CDR3 has 16 amino acids. Losses at the gene ends were 3 bases for V and 2 bases for J; bases not matched to a gene: 1. The germline V gene has CDR1 SGHRS and CDR2 YFSETQ. In DNA form, the CDR3 reads TGCGCCAGCAGCTCGGGACTAGCGGGAAACACCGGGGAGCTGTTTTTT. This codes for CASSSGLAGNTGELFF.

The chain uses TRBV12-5 and TRBJ2-1, with D unclear. V shed 5 bases and J shed 6 bases, with 17 bases lying between them. CDR3 length: 15 residues. Germline CDR1 is LGHNT and CDR2 is FRNRAP. In nucleotides, the CDR3 is TGTGCTAGTGGTCCCTCTCCGCCCCTTGGCAATGAGCAGTTCTTC. As protein: CASGPSPPLGNEQFF.

A note on this clone: In the same sample, other DNA sequences code for this CDR3. V gene TRBV30 combines with J gene TRBJ1-4; D remains unclear. The CDR3 has 12 residues. Trimming took off 0 bases at V and 8 bases at J, with 7 bases between the two ends. The germline CDR1 and CDR2 sequences are GTSNPN and SVGIG (reference sequence). CDR3 coding DNA: TGTGCCTGGAGTGTATCTGGGGAAAAACTGTTTTTT. It translates to CAWSVSGEKLFF.

The sample holds a few counts of this clone. This sequence joins TRBV7-2 and TRBJ2-2; 8 bases are a match to TRBD2. The CDR3 has 16 residues. The germline CDR1 and CDR2 sequences are SGHTA and FQGNSA. Trimming took 3 bases from V and 5 from J; bases not matched to a gene: 8. The CDR3: CASSFSGRGGTGELFF. The CDR3 DNA reads as TGTGCCAGCAGCTTTTCCGGCCGGGGGGGTACCGGGGAGCTGTTTTTT.

This chain links TRBV11-2 with TRBJ2-7; no definite D call. The V gene lost 5 bases and the J gene lost 2 bases, with 13 bases spanning the gap. Germline V gene lookup returns CDR1 SGHAT and CDR2 FQNNGV. The CDR3 spans 14 residues. CDR3 bases: TGTGCCAGCAGCCCCCTGGGCGGACCCTACGAGCAGTACTTC. Amino acid sequence: CASSPLGGPYEQYF.